This TCR beta chain was found in a study of blood T cell repertoires in COVID-19. Study-level background: PBMCs, B-cell-depleted T cells, or T cells were the source of the cDNA or gDNA that made up the material.

Original methodology: Estimation of nucleated cell counts relied on the amplification of reference gene primers. Libraries were prepared by immunoSEQ multiplex PCR; TCRdb keeps only in-frame clonotypes and omits some of them. The V and J calls and clone size come from that table; D and trimming were worked out from the DNA. The sample lists 390,000 or so clones; approximately 87% were seen once. The length of the CDR3 is 14 residues. J was trimmed by 0 bases and V by 4 bases; bases with no gene match: 4. The germline V gene has CDR1 SQVTM and CDR2 ANQGSEA. This receptor was taken from a woman in her forties or fifties who had recovered from COVID-19. Sequenced material: PBMCs or T cells enriched from blood (not recorded which). The chain employs TRBV29-1 and TRBJ1-2, with TRBD1 matching over 8 bases. CDR3 sequence reads: CSVGGQETNYGYTF. CDR3 coding DNA: TGCAGCGTTGGGGGACAGGAAACTAACTATGGCTACACCTTC.